The 25 T cell receptor beta chains below all came from one sample that was sequenced in a study of shared clonotypes between healthy human individuals. The table came from immunoSEQ multiplex PCR; TCRdb's copy has only in-frame clones and leaves some out. The table records around 1,100,000 clones, approximately 75% of them present only once. Sequencing was performed on memory CD4+ T cells from PBMCs. Subset indicated: CD45RA-negative fraction. All receptors derive from a man in his late teens or twenties in good health. Some clones in this sample may be carry-over from other donors' samples.

This clone was seen more than once but under ten times. V usage is TRBV5-1 and J usage is TRBJ2-1, with 13 nucleotides matching TRBD2. The CDR3 totals 16 residues. The V gene end was trimmed by 4 bases and the J gene end by 10 bases; junction bases not matched to a gene: 11. CDR1 is SGHRS, CDR2 YFSETQ, per germline. The CDR3 bases are TGCGCCAGCAGCCCTTGGACTAGCGGGAGTTCTCGGGAGCAGTTCTTC. It translates to CASSPWTSGSSREQFF.

The rearrangement links TRBV18 to TRBJ1-5, with TRBD1 matching over 10 bases. The CDR3 sequence is 15 residues long. Trimming removed 2 bases from V and 6 bases from J; junction bases left unmatched: 4. CDR1 and CDR2 (germline): KGHSH, LQKENI. The CDR3 here is CASSPDRGRLQPQHF. CDR3 nucleotide sequence: TGTGCCAGCTCACCAGACAGGGGGCGTCTTCAGCCCCAGCATTTT.

As regards this clone: Other DNA sequences in this specimen translate into the identical CDR3. The V and J genes are TRBV5-1 and TRBJ1-1; 7 bases match TRBD1. Germline CDR1 SGHRS, CDR2 YFSETQ. The CDR3 runs to 15 residues. J lost 1 base, V lost 1 base, and 4 bases had no gene match. The CDR3 spells CASSLFGTENTEAFF. As DNA, the CDR3 is TGCGCCAGCAGCTTGTTTGGGACAGAGAACACTGAAGCTTTCTTT.

This chain links TRBV7-9 with TRBJ1-2; 9 bases agree with TRBD1. This CDR3 contains 16 residues. V lost 7 bases to trimming and J lost 6 bases; unmatched junction nucleotides: 15. CDR1 SEHNR and CDR2 FQNEAQ come from the germline V gene (reference sequence). This CDR3 is CASTIAPAGTGHGYTF. The CDR3 DNA reads as TGTGCCAGCACCATTGCCCCCGCTGGGACAGGGCATGGCTACACCTTC.

In nucleotides, the CDR3 is TGTGCCAGCAGCCTAACCACCAGCGGGAGTTACGAGCAGTACTTC. It specifies CASSLTTSGSYEQYF. The chain has TRBV7-6 and TRBJ2-5, with 8 nucleotides matching TRBD2. The better agreement between TRBJ2-7 and the DNA end casts doubt on the J call. CDR3 length: 15 amino acids. In germline, CDR1 is SGHVS, CDR2 FNYEAQ.

In DNA form, the CDR3 reads TGTGCCATCAGTGAGAGAACAGAGGAGACCCAGTACTTC. Encoded protein: CAISERTEETQYF. The chain carries TRBV10-3 and TRBJ2-5, with unresolved D. With 2 bases removed from V and 5 bases from J, the gap between germline ends came to 9 bases. In germline, CDR1 is ENHRY, CDR2 SYGVKD. CDR3 length: 13 amino acids.

J is TRBJ2-5 and V is TRBV5-1; 8 nucleotides match TRBD1. V trimming: 4 bases; J trimming: 5 bases; junction bases outside the gene matches: 7. The germline gives CDR1 SGHRS, CDR2 YFSETQ. CDR3 length equals 14 residues. CDR3 bases: TGCGCCAGCAGCGCCTACAGGGGGACGGAGACCCAGTACTTC. As protein: CASSAYRGTETQYF.

The V call is TRBV5-6, the J call TRBJ2-5, with D possibly matching TRBD1 (5 bases). CDR1 and CDR2 from the germline V gene are SGHDT and YYEEEE. The CDR3 runs to 14 residues. The V gene lost 1 base and the J gene lost 5 bases, with 12 bases spanning the gap. CDR3 DNA sequence: TGTGCCAGCAGCTTGAGGGGAATGGAGGAGACCCAGTACTTC. This translates into CASSLRGMEETQYF.

This clone was seen ten or more times. The chain uses TRBV28 and TRBJ2-5, with D possibly TRBD1 on 6 matching bases. The CDR3 has 14 amino acids. Germline CDR1 and CDR2: MDHEN and SYDVKM. Trimming stripped 2 bases from V and 5 bases from J, with 12 bases between. This CDR3 is CASSLLGGRETQYF. CDR3 nucleotides: TGTGCCAGCAGTTTACTAGGGGGTCGGGAGACCCAGTACTTC.

The chain carries TRBV28 and TRBJ1-2, with a weak D call TRBD1 (6 bases). Germline CDR1 reads MDHEN; CDR2 reads SYDVKM. This CDR3 is 13 amino acids long. V was cut by 5 bases and J by 8 bases, with 15 bases left in between. CDR3 DNA: TGTGCCAGCAGTCGGGACACTTGGGCCGGCTACACCTTC. It yields the protein CASSRDTWAGYTF.

V is TRBV14 and J is TRBJ1-2; D unresolved. Trimming took 4 bases from V and 4 from J, leaving 13 bases between them. CDR1 and CDR2 (germline): SGHDN, FVKESK. The length of the CDR3 is 14 residues. The chain's CDR3 is CASSPLDGSYGYTF. In DNA, the CDR3 is TGTGCCAGCAGCCCGCTGGACGGATCCTATGGCTACACCTTC. The variable domain in full, completed from reference TRBV14 and TRBJ1-2, reads EAGVTQFPSHSVIEKGQTVTLRCDPISGHDNLYWYRRVMGKEIKFLLHFVKESKQDESGMPNNRFLAERTGGTYSTLKVQPAELEDSGVYFCASSPLDGSYGYTFGSGTRLTVV.

The chain recombines TRBV5-1 with TRBJ2-3, with D perhaps being TRBD1 or TRBD2 (5 bases each). Trimming cost V 3 bases and J 0 bases, with 14 bases left between them. Germline CDR1 and CDR2: SGHRS and YFSETQ. This CDR3 contains 16 residues. The CDR3 DNA reads as TGCGCCAGCAGCTGGGGCGGTGGCGGGAGCACAGATACGCAGTATTTT. Its translation: CASSWGGGGSTDTQYF.

CDR3: CASSSTDLGLRIYEQYF. The CDR3 coding sequence is TGTGCCAGCAGTAGCACTGACCTGGGACTGAGAATCTACGAGCAGTACTTC. The chain has TRBV27 and TRBJ2-5, with D perhaps matching TRBD2 (6 bases). The J call may be faulty, since TRBJ2-7 better matches the DNA end. CDR1 and CDR2 (germline): MNHEY, SMNVEV (reference sequence). The CDR3 runs to 17 residues.

The chain carries TRBV4-3 and TRBJ2-1; D remains ambiguous. V lost 1 base and J lost 4, with 11 bases in between. Germline V CDR1 and CDR2: LGHNA, YSLEER. The CDR3 has 15 amino acids. CDR3 nucleotide sequence: TGCGCCAGCAGCCAAGTATTTTGGGATTACAATGAGCAGTTCTTC. It yields the protein CASSQVFWDYNEQFF.

The sample holds many counts of this clone. The chain uses TRBV5-1 and TRBJ1-3, with 9 bases fitting TRBD1. The germline V gene has CDR1 SGHRS and CDR2 YFSETQ. Germline trimming cut 0 bases from V and 0 bases from J; bases unmatched to any gene: 4. This CDR3 is 17 amino acids long. The CDR3 DNA reads TGCGCCAGCAGCTTGGGGACAGGGGCCTTCTCTGGAAACACCATATATTTT. It is translated as CASSLGTGAFSGNTIYF.

The chain has TRBV5-4 and TRBJ2-3; 8 bases are a match to TRBD2. CDR1 and CDR2 (germline): SGHNT, YYREEE (reference sequence). The CDR3 has 15 residues. Losses at the gene ends were 2 bases for V and 0 bases for J; bases not matched to a gene: 2. The CDR3 coding sequence is TGTGCCAGCAGCTTTCCTAGCGGGAGCACAGATACGCAGTATTTT. Translated, it gives CASSFPSGSTDTQYF. The full variable domain, with the rest looked up from reference TRBV5-4 and TRBJ2-3, is ETGVTQSPTHLIKTRGQQVTLRCSSQSGHNTVSWYQQALGQGPQFIFQYYREEENGRGNFPPRFSGLQFPNYSSELNVNALELDDSALYLCASSFPSGSTDTQYFGPGTRLTVL.

The chain joins TRBV15 to TRBJ2-3; D might be TRBD2 (7 bases). The V end was cut by 3 bases, the J end by 4 bases, with 20 bases between. Germline lookup yields CDR1 LNHNV and CDR2 YYDKDF (reference sequence). The CDR3 covers 17 residues. The DNA of the CDR3 is TGTGCCACCAGCAGGGGGTATACAGGGAGGGGACCAGATACGCAGTATTTT. Translated, it gives CATSRGYTGRGPDTQYF. Combining the CDR3 with reference TRBV15 and TRBJ2-3 gives the whole variable domain DAMVIQNPRYQVTQFGKPVTLSCSQTLNHNVMYWYQQKSSQAPKLLFHYYDKDFNNEADTPDNFQSRRPNTSFCFLDIRSPGLGDTAMYLCATSRGYTGRGPDTQYFGPGTRLTVL.

The chain's CDR3 is CASSPGQGAGANVLTF. CDR3 DNA: TGCGCCAGCAGCCCGGGACAGGGAGCTGGGGCCAACGTCCTGACTTTC. The rearrangement links TRBV4-1 to TRBJ2-6; 9 nucleotides align to TRBD1. Germline trimming cut 4 bases from V and 2 bases from J; bases unmatched to any gene: 3. The CDR3 runs to 16 residues. Germline V lookup: CDR1 MGHRA, CDR2 YSYEKL.

To note about this clone: This likely came from a read error, as a far larger clone is one base away. This specimen includes other DNA sequences encoding the same CDR3. This chain uses TRBV28 with TRBJ1-5; no firm D call. Trimming stripped 9 bases from V and 0 bases from J, with 9 bases between. This CDR3 has 13 amino acids. Germline V gives CDR1 MDHEN, CDR2 SYDVKM. DNA for the CDR3: TGTGCCAGTAGTCGGGATAGCAATCAGCCCCAGCATTTT. Translated, it gives CASSRDSNQPQHF.

This chain uses TRBV7-9 with TRBJ2-1; D unclear. The CDR3 loop spans 13 amino acids. Germline V CDR1 and CDR2: SEHNR, FQNEAQ (reference sequence). The V and J ends lost 0 bases and 9 bases respectively, with 9 bases between them. This CDR3 reads CASSLAVDGEQFF. The CDR3 nucleotides are TGTGCCAGCAGCTTAGCGGTGGACGGTGAGCAGTTCTTC.

Details on this clone: This sample also contains other DNA sequences that code for the same CDR3. V usage is TRBV10-3 and J usage is TRBJ2-3, with D unresolved. Looked up from germline, CDR1 is ENHRY and CDR2 is SYGVKD. Trimming pared 4 bases from V and 0 bases from J, leaving 11 bases between. The CDR3 contains 15 residues. The CDR3 sequence: CAISVGGSSTDTQYF. The CDR3 region has the DNA TGTGCCATCAGTGTGGGCGGTTCTAGCACAGATACGCAGTATTTT.

This clone has a single count. The chain is built from TRBV30 and TRBJ2-1, with a possible D match to TRBD2 (5 bases). V gave up 3 bases and J gave up 8 bases, with 14 bases separating them. Germline CDR1 GTSNPN, CDR2 SVGIG (reference sequence). CDR3 length: 13 residues. The CDR3 sequence: CAWSQNEGDEQFF. CDR3 nucleotide sequence: TGTGCCTGGAGCCAGAATGAGGGCGATGAGCAGTTCTTC.

CDR3 in amino acids: CASASGNTIYF. The CDR3 bases are TGTGCCAGCGCTTCTGGAAACACCATATATTTT. J is TRBJ1-3 and V is TRBV27; D not certain. In germline, CDR1 is MNHEY, CDR2 SMNVEV (reference sequence). CDR3 length: 11 amino acids. Deletions cut 8 bases from V and 1 base from J, with 3 bases between.

The chain recombines TRBV27 with TRBJ2-5; a weak D match, TRBD1 (7 bases). Germline assignment: CDR1 MNHEY and CDR2 SMNVEV (reference sequence). Trimming took 2 bases from V and 5 from J, leaving 18 bases between them. There are 16 residues in the CDR3. For the CDR3, the DNA is TGTGCCAGCAGTTTAGTCAGGGGGAGGCTCGTGGAGACCCAGTACTTC. Translated: CASSLVRGRLVETQYF.

This clone was observed a few times. V and J are TRBV10-3 and TRBJ1-1; perhaps TRBD1 as D (5 bases). V lost 2 bases, J lost 1 base, and 17 bases lay in between. The germline gives CDR1 ENHRY, CDR2 SYGVKD. The CDR3 covers 17 residues. CDR3: CAISETASGNRNTEAFF. CDR3 DNA sequence: TGTGCCATCAGTGAGACGGCGTCAGGGAATCGGAACACTGAAGCTTTCTTT.